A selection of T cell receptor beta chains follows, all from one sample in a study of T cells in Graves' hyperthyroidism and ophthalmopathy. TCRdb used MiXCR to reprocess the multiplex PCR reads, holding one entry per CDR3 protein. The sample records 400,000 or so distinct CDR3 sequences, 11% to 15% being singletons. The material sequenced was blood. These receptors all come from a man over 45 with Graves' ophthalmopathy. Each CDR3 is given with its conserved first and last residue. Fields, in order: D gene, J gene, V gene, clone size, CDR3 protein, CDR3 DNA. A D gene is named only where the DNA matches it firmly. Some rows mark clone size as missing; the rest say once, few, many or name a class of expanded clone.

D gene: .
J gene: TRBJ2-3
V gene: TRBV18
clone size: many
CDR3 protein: CASSPESTDTQYF
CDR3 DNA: TGTGCCAGCTCACCGGAAAGCACAGATACGCAGTATTTT

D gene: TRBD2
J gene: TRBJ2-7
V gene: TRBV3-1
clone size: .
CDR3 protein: CASAKGAGGSYEQYF
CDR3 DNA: TGTGCCAGCGCCAAAGGAGCGGGAGGTTCCTACGAGCAGTACTTC

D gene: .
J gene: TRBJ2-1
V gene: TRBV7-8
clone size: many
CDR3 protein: CASSLVGPNNEQFF
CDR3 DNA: TGTGCCAGCAGCTTAGTAGGGCCCAACAATGAGCAGTTCTTC

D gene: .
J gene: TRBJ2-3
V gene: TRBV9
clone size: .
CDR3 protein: CASSVGEDTQYF
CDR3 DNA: TGTGCCAGCAGCGTAGGCGAAGATACGCAGTATTTT

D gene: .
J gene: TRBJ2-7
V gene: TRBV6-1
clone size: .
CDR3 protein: CASSESAQGYIYEQYF
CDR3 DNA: TGTGCCAGCAGTGAATCCGCCCAGGGCTACATCTACGAGCAGTACTTC

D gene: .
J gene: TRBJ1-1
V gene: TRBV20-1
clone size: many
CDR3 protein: CSANPGVGYTEAFF
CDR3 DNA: TGCAGTGCTAACCCAGGGGTGGGGTACACTGAAGCTTTCTTT

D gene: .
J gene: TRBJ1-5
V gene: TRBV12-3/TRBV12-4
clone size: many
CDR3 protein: CASSSHGSSNQPQHF
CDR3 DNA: TGTGCCAGCAGTTCCCACGGGAGTAGCAATCAGCCCCAGCATTTT

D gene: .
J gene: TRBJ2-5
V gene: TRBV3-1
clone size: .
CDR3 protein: CASSQVSRGSQETQYF
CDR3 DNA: TGTGCCAGCAGCCAAGTCTCGCGGGGTTCCCAAGAGACCCAGTACTTC

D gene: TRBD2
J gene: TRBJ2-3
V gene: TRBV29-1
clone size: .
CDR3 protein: CSVTLAGVGTDTQYF
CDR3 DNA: TGCAGCGTTACACTAGCGGGAGTGGGCACAGATACGCAGTATTTT

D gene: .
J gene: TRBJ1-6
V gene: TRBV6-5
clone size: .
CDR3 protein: CATKVTGRRAGDSPLHF
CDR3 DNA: TGTGCCACCAAAGTTACTGGCCGCCGGGCAGGGGATTCACCCCTCCACTTT

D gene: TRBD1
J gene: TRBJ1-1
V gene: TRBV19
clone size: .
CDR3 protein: CASSILGQGLIHTEAFF
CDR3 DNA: TGTGCCAGTAGTATCTTAGGACAGGGCTTGATCCACACTGAAGCTTTCTTT

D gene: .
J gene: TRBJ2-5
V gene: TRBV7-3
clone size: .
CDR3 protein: CASSLSPTETQYF
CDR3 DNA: TGTGCCAGCAGCCTTTCCCCAACAGAGACCCAGTACTTC

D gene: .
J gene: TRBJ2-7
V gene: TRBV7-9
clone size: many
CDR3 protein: CASSQHFYEQYF
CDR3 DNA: TGTGCCAGCAGCCAACATTTCTACGAGCAGTACTTC

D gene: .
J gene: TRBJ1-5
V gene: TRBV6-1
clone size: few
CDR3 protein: CASSPGVHGNQPQHF
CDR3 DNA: TGTGCCAGCAGCCCAGGCGTTCACGGGAATCAGCCCCAGCATTTT

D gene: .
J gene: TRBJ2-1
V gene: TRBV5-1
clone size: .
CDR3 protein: CASSLSQGGVNEQFF
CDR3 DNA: TGCGCCAGCAGCTTGTCACAGGGTGGGGTTAATGAGCAGTTCTTC

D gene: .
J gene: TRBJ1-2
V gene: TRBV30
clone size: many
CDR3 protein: CAWSATHYTGYGYTF
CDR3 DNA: TGTGCCTGGAGTGCTACCCACTACACAGGCTATGGCTACACCTTC

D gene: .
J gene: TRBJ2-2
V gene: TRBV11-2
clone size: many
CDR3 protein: CASSPLRGNTGELFF
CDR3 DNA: TGTGCCAGCAGCCCCTTGAGGGGGAACACCGGGGAGCTGTTTTTT

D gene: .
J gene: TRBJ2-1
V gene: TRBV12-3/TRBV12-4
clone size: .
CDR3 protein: CASSWGGTTYNEQFF
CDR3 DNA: TGTGCCAGCAGTTGGGGCGGGACGACTTACAATGAGCAGTTCTTC

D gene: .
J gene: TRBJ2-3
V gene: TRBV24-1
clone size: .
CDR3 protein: CATSEKGGRTDTQYF
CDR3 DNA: TGTGCCACCAGTGAAAAGGGGGGGCGCACAGATACGCAGTATTTT

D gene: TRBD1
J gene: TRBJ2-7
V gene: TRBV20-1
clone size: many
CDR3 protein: CSAAQGVHEQYF
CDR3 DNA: TGCAGTGCCGCCCAGGGGGTCCACGAGCAGTACTTC

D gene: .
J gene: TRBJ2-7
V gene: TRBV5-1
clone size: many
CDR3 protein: CASSLSAYEQYF
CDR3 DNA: TGCGCCAGCAGCTTGTCAGCCTACGAGCAGTACTTC

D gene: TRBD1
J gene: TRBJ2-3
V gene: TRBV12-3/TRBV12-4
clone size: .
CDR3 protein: CASSLGLRGDTQYF
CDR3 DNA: TGTGCCAGCAGTTTAGGTCTCAGGGGGGATACGCAGTATTTT

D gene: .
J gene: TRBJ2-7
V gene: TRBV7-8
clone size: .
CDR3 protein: CASSGRTEYEQYF
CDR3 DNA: TGTGCCAGCAGCGGGCGGACCGAATACGAGCAGTACTTC

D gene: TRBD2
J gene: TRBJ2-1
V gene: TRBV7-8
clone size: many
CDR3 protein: CASTLVPSGSKNEQFF
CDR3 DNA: TGTGCCAGCACCCTAGTGCCTAGCGGGAGTAAAAATGAGCAGTTCTTC

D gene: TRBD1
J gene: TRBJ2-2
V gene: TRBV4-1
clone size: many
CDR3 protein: CASSQDLQGAQGGELFF
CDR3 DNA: TGCGCCAGCAGCCAAGACCTTCAGGGGGCGCAGGGCGGGGAGCTGTTTTTT

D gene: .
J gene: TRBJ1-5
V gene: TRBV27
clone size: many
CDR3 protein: CASRKDGNQPQHF
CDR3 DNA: TGTGCCAGCAGAAAGGACGGGAATCAGCCCCAGCATTTT

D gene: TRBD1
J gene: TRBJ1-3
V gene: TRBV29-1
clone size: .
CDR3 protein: CSAEVGQGSGNTIYF
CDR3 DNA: TGCAGCGCTGAGGTGGGACAGGGCTCTGGAAACACCATATATTTT

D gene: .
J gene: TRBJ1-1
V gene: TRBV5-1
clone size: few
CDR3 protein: CASSVEGRENTEAFF
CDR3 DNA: TGCGCCAGCAGCGTAGAGGGGCGGGAGAACACTGAAGCTTTCTTT

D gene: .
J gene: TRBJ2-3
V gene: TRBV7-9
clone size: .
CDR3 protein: CASSSIGGEADTQYF
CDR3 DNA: TGTGCCAGCAGCTCGATTGGGGGCGAAGCAGATACGCAGTATTTT

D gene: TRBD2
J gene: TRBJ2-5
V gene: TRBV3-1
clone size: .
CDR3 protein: CASSTHRTSVQETQYF
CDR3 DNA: TGTGCCAGCAGCACCCACCGGACTAGCGTACAAGAGACCCAGTACTTC

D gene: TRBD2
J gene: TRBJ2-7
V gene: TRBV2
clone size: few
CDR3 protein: CASSVSGRSSCEQYF
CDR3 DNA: TGTGCCAGCAGTGTGAGCGGGAGGAGCTCCTGCGAGCAGTACTTC

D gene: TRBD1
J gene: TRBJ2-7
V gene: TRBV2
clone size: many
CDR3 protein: CASRQGFDEQYF
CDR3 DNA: TGTGCCAGCAGACAGGGGTTCGACGAGCAGTACTTC

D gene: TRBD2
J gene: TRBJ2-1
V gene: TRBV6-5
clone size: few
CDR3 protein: CASSYSRLAGGRSYNEQFF
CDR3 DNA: TGTGCCAGCAGTTACTCTCGACTAGCGGGGGGTCGTTCCTACAATGAGCAGTTCTTC

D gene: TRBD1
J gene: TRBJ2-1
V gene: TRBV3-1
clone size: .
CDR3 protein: CASSQIFDRGTEQFF
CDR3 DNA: TGTGCCAGCAGCCAAATTTTTGACAGGGGTACTGAGCAGTTCTTC

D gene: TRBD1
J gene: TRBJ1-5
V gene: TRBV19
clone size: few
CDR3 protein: CASSLLAGQGSQPQHF
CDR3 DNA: TGTGCCAGTAGTCTGCTCGCGGGACAGGGATCCCAGCCCCAGCATTTT

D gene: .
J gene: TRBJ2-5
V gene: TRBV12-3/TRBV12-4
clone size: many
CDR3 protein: CASSPTRKETQYF
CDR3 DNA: TGTGCCAGCAGCCCCACGCGGAAAGAGACCCAGTACTTC

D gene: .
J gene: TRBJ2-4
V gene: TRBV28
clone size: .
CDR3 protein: CASSPSFGNIQYF
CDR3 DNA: TGTGCCAGCAGCCCCTCTTTCGGGAACATTCAGTACTTC

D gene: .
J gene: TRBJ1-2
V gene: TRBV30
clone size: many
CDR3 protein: CAWSGMAWEGYTF
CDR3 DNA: TGTGCCTGGAGTGGAATGGCTTGGGAAGGCTACACCTTC

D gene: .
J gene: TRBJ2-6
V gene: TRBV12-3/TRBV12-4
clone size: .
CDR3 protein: CASRSGAGANVLTF
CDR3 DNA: TGTGCCAGCAGATCAGGGGCTGGGGCCAACGTCCTGACTTTC

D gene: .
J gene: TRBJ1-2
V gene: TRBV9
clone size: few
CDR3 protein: CASSATGTNYGYTF
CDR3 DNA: TGTGCCAGCAGCGCCACGGGGACCAACTATGGCTACACCTTC

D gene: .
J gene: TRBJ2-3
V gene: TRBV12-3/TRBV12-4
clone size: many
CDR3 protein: CASANDPTSTDTQYF
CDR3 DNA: TGTGCCAGCGCTAACGACCCCACTAGCACAGATACGCAGTATTTT

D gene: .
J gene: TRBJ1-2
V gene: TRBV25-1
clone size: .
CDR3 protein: CASSEPGRGNGYTF
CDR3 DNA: TGTGCCAGCAGTGAACCGGGCAGGGGAAATGGCTACACCTTC

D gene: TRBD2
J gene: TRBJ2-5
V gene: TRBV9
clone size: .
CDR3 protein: CASSVASGAGETQYF
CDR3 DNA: TGTGCCAGCAGCGTAGCTAGCGGGGCCGGAGAGACCCAGTACTTC

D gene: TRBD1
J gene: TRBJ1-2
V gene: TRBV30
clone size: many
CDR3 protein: CAWSLGGGDGYTF
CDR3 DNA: TGTGCCTGGAGTTTGGGAGGGGGCGATGGCTACACCTTC

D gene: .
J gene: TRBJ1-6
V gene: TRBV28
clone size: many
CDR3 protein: CASSLSPRNSPLHF
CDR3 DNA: TGTGCCAGCAGTTTAAGTCCCCGTAATTCACCCCTCCACTTT

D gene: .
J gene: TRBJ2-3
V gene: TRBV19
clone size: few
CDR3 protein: CASSIARTSTDTQYF
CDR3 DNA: TGTGCCAGTAGTATAGCGCGCACTAGCACAGATACGCAGTATTTT

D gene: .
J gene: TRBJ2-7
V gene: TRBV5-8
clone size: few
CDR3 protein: CASSSMMSSYEHYF
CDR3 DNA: TGTGCCAGCAGCTCCATGATGAGCTCCTACGAGCATTACTTC

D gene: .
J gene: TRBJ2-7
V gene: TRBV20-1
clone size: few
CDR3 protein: CSARVWDKAYEQYF
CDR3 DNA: TGCAGTGCTAGAGTATGGGACAAGGCCTACGAGCAGTACTTC

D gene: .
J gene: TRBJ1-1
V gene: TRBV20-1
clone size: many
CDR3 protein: CSARTDDTEAFF
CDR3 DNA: TGCAGTGCAAGAACCGATGACACTGAAGCTTTCTTT

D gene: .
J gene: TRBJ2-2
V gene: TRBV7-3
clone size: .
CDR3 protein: CASSYAQSTGELFF
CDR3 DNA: TGTGCCAGCAGCTACGCTCAATCGACCGGGGAGCTGTTTTTT

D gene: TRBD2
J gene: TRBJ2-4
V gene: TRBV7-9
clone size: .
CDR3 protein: CASSSILAGKALKNIQYF
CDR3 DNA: TGTGCCAGCAGCTCGATCCTAGCGGGAAAGGCGCTTAAAAACATTCAGTACTTC